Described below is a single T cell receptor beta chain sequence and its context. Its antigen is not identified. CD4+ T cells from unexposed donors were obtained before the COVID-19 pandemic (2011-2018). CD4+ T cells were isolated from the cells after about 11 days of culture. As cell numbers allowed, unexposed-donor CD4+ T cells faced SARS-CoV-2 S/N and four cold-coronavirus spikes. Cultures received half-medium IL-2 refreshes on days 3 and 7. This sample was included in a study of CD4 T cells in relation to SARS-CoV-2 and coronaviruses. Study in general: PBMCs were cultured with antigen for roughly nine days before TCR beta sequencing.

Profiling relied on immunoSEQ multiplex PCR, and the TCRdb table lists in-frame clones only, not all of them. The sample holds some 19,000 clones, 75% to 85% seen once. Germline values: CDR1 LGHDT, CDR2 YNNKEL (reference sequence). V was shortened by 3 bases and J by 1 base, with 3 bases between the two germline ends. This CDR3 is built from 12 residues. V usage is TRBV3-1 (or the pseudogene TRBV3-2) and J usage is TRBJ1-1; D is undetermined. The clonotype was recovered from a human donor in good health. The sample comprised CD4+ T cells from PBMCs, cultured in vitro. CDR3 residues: CASSHPNTEAFF. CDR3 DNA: TGTGCCAGCAGCCACCCGAACACTGAAGCTTTCTTT.